The 5 T cell receptor beta chains below were found in one sample sequenced in a study of CD8 T cells in ankylosing spondylitis (dated by TCRdb to between 2016 and 2019). Library preparation used 5' RACE. TCRdb lists the instrument as Illumina HiSeq 2500. TCRdb cleaned the public reads at Q25 with fastp, built clones with MiXCR and kept in-frame beta chains. Rows are combined by CDR3 protein, so each entry shows the most common genes and DNA. This sample lists roughly 42,000 distinct CDR3 sequences; approximately 2.6% were detected once. The biggest ten clones account for approximately 4.5% of the sample. Material: blood, either unsorted or a sorted T cell fraction (not recorded which). The receptors stem from a male donor with ankylosing spondylitis or in good health (not recorded which).

This clonotype was seen ten or more times. The chain carries TRBV9 and TRBJ2-3; the D is unclear. Trimming left V 0 bases short and J 2 bases short, with 7 bases between. The germline gives CDR1 SGDLS, CDR2 YYNGEE. This CDR3 is built from 14 residues. DNA of the CDR3: TGTGCCAGCAGCGTAGTAGGGATCACAGATACGCAGTATTTT. This translates into CASSVVGITDTQYF.

This clonotype has ten or more counts. The chain employs TRBV19 and TRBJ2-3, with D perhaps matching TRBD2 (5 bases). The CDR3 is made up of 16 amino acids. With 2 bases removed from V and 6 bases from J, the gap between germline ends came to 18 bases. Germline V CDR1 and CDR2: LNHDA, SQIVND (reference sequence). The CDR3 spells CASSITISGIGDTQYF. The CDR3 DNA reads TGTGCCAGTAGTATAACGATCAGCGGAATTGGGGATACGCAGTATTTT.

As concerns this clonotype: It may be a read error: a sequence one base away is much more abundant. The chain joins TRBV9 to TRBJ2-5; D may be TRBD2 (6 bases). The CDR3 totals 17 residues. Per the germline V gene, CDR1 is SGDLS and CDR2 is YYNGEE. The CDR3 DNA is TGTGCCAGCAGCGAGGGGAGGAGGGAAAGGACTGGAGAGATCCAGTACTTC. The encoded protein is CASSEGRRERTGEIQYF.

This clonotype appeared many times. V gene TRBV9 combines with J gene TRBJ2-3; the D gene is possibly TRBD2 (5 bases). There are 14 residues in the CDR3. CDR1 is SGDLS, CDR2 YYNGEE, per germline. Trimming shortened V by 7 bases and J by 4 bases, and 16 bases separated the two germline ends. The CDR3 reads CASCPGLPSDTQYF. The CDR3, as DNA: TGTGCCAGCTGCCCAGGACTCCCCTCAGATACGCAGTATTTT.

This clonotype has a count of ten or more. V is TRBV9 and J is TRBJ2-7; 9 nucleotides agree with TRBD2. Germline V gives CDR1 SGDLS, CDR2 YYNGEE. The CDR3 spans 18 residues. Germline trimming cut 4 bases from V and 3 bases from J; bases unmatched to any gene: 17. CDR3 sequence reads: CASSRGGPGSGRNYEQYF. The CDR3 nucleotides are TGTGCCAGCAGCCGAGGGGGCCCCGGGAGCGGGAGGAACTACGAGCAGTACTTC. Drawing the rest from reference TRBV9 and TRBJ2-7, the complete variable domain is DSGVTQTPKHLITATGQRVTLRCSPRSGDLSVYWYQQSLDQGLQFLIQYYNGEERAKGNILERFSAQQFPDLHSELNLSSLELGDSALYFCASSRGGPGSGRNYEQYFGPGTRLTVT.